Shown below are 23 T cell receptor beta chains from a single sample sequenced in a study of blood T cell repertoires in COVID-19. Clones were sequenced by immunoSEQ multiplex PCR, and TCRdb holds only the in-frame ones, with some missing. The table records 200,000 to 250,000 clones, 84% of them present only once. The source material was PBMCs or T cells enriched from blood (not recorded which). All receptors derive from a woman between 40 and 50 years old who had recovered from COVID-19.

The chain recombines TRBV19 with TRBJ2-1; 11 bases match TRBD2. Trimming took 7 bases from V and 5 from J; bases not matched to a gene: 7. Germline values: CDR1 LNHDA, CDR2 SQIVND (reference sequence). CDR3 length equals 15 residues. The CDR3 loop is CASNPGTSGNNEQFF. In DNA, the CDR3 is TGTGCCAGTAATCCCGGGACTAGCGGTAACAATGAGCAGTTCTTC.

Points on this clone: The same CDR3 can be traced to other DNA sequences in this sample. CDR3 amino acids: CASSFQGARGNTIYF. CDR3 coding DNA: TGTGCCAGCAGCTTCCAGGGGGCGCGCGGAAACACCATATATTTT. The V and J genes are TRBV9 and TRBJ1-3, with 8 bases that match TRBD1. There are 15 residues in the CDR3. Germline V CDR1 and CDR2: SGDLS, YYNGEE. Germline trimming cut 4 bases from V and 4 bases from J; bases unmatched to any gene: 7.

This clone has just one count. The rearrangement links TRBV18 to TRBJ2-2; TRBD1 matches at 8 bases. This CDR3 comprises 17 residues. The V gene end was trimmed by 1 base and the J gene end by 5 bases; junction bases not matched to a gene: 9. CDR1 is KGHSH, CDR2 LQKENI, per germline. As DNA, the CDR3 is TGTGCCAGCTCACCACAGTTGGCAGGGGGCGAAACCGGGGAGCTGTTTTTT. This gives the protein CASSPQLAGGETGELFF.

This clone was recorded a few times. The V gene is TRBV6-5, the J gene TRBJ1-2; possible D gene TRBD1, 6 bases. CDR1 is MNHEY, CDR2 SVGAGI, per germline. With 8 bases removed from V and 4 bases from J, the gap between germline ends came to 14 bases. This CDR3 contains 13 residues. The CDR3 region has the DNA TGTGCCAGCCTGCACAGGGAATCCTATGGCTACACCTTC. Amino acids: CASLHRESYGYTF.

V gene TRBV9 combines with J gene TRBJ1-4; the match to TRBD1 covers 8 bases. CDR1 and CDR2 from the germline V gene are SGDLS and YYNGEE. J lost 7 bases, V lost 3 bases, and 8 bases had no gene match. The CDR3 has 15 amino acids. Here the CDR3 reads CASSARTGSGEKLFF. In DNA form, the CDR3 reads TGTGCCAGCAGCGCCCGGACAGGGAGCGGTGAAAAACTGTTTTTT.

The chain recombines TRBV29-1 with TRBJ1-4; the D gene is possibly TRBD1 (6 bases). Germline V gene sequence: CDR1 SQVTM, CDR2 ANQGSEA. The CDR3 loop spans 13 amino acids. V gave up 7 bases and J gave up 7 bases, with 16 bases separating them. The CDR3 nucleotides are TGCAGCGGCTGGGGCCAGGGGAGTGAAAAACTGTTTTTT. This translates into CSGWGQGSEKLFF.

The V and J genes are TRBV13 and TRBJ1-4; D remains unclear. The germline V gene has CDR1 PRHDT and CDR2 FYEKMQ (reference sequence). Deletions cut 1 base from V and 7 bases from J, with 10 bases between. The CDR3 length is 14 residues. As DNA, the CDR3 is TGTGCCAGCAGCTTAGCCGGGAATGGTGAAAAACTGTTTTTT. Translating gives CASSLAGNGEKLFF.

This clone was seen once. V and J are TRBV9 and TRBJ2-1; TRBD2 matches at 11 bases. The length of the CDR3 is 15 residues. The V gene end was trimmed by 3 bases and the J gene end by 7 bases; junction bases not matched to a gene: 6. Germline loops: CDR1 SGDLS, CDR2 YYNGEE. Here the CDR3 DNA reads TGTGCCAGCAGCGGCGCTAGCGGGAGGCCAAATGAGCAGTTCTTC. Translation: CASSGASGRPNEQFF.

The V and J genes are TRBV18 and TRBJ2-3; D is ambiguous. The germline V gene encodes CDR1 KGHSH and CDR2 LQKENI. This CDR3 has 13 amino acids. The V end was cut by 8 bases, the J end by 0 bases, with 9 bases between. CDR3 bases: TGTGCCAGCCGCGGCCCTAGCACAGATACGCAGTATTTT. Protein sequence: CASRGPSTDTQYF.

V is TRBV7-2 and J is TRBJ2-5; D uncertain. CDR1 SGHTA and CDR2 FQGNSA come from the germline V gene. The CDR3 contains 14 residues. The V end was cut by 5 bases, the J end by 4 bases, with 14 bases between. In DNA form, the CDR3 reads TGTGCCAGCAGCCCTAGATATGGTTCAGAGACCCAGTACTTC. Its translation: CASSPRYGSETQYF.

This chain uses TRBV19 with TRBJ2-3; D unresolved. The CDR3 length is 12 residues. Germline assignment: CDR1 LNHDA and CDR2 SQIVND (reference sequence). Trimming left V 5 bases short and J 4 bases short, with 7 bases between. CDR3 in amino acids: CASSPRSDTQYF. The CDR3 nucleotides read TGTGCCAGTAGTCCCAGGTCAGATACGCAGTATTTT.

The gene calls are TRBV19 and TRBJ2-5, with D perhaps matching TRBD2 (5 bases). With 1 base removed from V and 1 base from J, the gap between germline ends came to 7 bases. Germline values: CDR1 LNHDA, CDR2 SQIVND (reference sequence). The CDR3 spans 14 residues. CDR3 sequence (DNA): TGTGCCAGTAGTATAGGGGGAGCCCAAGAGACCCAGTACTTC. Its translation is CASSIGGAQETQYF.

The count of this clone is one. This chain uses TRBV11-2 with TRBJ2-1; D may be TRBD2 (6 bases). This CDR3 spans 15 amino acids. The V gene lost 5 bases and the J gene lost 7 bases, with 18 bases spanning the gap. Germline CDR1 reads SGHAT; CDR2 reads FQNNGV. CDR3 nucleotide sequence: TGTGCCAGCAGCACAACGATGACTAGGATTAATGAGCAGTTCTTC. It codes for CASSTTMTRINEQFF.

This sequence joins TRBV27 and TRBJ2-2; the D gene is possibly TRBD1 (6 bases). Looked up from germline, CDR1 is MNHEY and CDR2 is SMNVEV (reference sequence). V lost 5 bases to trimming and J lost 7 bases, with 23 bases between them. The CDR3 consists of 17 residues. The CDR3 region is CASSPVLPSRGGGELFF. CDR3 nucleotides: TGTGCCAGCAGTCCAGTACTTCCGTCACGAGGGGGCGGGGAGCTGTTTTTT.

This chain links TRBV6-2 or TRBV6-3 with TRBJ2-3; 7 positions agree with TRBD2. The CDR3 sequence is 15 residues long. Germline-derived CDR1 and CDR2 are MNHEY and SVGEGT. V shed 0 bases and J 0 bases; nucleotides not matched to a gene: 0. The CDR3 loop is CASSYSRGSTDTQYF. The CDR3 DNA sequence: TGTGCCAGCAGTTACTCGCGGGGGAGCACAGATACGCAGTATTTT.

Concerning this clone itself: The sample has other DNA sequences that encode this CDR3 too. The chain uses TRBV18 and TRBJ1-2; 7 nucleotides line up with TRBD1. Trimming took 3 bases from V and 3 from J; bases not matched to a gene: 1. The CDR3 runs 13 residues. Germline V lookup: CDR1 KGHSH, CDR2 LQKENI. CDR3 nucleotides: TGTGCCAGCTCACCCGGACAGGACTATGGCTACACCTTC. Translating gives CASSPGQDYGYTF.

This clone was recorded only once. The CDR3 loop reads CASGLAEMSYNEQFF. In nucleotides, the CDR3 is TGTGCCAGCGGGCTAGCGGAAATGTCCTACAATGAGCAGTTCTTC. The chain uses TRBV9 and TRBJ2-1; TRBD2 matches at 7 bases. The CDR3 sequence is 15 residues long. The V segment lost 7 bases and the J segment 1 base; nucleotides outside the gene matches: 8. The germline V gene has CDR1 SGDLS and CDR2 YYNGEE.

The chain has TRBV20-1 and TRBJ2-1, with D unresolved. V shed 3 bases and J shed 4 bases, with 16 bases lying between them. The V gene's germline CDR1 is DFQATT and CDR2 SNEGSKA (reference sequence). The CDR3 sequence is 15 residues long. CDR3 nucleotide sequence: TGCAGTGCTAGTGACGCTAGAGGAGCGTACAATGAGCAGTTCTTC. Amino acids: CSASDARGAYNEQFF.

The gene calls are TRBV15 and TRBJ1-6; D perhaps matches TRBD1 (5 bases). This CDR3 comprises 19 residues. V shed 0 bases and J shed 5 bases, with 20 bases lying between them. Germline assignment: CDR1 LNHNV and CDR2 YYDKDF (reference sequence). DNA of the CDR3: TGTGCCACCAGCAGAGATCGCCCGGGGAACGCGGGGGATAATTCACCCCTCCACTTT. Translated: CATSRDRPGNAGDNSPLHF. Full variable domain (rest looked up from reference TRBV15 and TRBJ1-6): DAMVIQNPRYQVTQFGKPVTLSCSQTLNHNVMYWYQQKSSQAPKLLFHYYDKDFNNEADTPDNFQSRRPNTSFCFLDIRSPGLGDTAMYLCATSRDRPGNAGDNSPLHFGNGTRLTVT.

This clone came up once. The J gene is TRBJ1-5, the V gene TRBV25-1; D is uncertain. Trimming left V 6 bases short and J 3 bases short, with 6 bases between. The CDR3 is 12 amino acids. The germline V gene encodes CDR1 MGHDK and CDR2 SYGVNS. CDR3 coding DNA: TGTGCCAGCAGGGGCCCCAATCAGCCCCAGCATTTT. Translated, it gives CASRGPNQPQHF.

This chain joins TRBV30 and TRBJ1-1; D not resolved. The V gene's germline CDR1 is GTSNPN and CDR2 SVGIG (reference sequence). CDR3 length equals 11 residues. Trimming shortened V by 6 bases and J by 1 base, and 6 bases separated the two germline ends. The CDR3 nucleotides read TGTGCCTGTAGCGGGAACACTGAAGCTTTCTTT. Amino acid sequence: CACSGNTEAFF.

Here the CDR3 DNA reads TGTGCCAGCAGGGACAGGAGCTCCTATAATTCACCCCTCCACTTT. Protein: CASRDRSSYNSPLHF. This chain connects TRBV2 to TRBJ1-6; 7 bases agree with TRBD1. The germline V gene has CDR1 SNHLY and CDR2 FYNNEI. The V gene end was trimmed by 6 bases and the J gene end by 0 bases; junction bases not matched to a gene: 2. This CDR3 spans 15 amino acids.

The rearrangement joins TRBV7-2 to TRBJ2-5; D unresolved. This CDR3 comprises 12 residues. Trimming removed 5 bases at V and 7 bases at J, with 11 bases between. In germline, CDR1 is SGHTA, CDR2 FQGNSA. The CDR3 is CASSLGRRTQYF. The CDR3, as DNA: TGTGCCAGCAGCCTGGGCAGAAGGACCCAGTACTTC.